This TCR beta chain was obtained from a study of cytomegalovirus exposure and HLA in healthy donors. Points from the study as a whole: Presence/absence analyses rested on an assumption that sequencing depth was roughly uniform across donors. Donor immune exposure was known only as CMV serostatus.

This CDR3 comprises 14 residues. V shed 4 bases, J shed 1 base, and the junction held 2 bases outside the gene matches. CDR1 is MNHNS and CDR2 is SASEGT in the germline V gene. Concerning this clone itself: The antigen remains unidentified.

Amplification used 60 Vbeta primers and 13 Jbeta primers. In the study's own analysis: It was a later analysis that counted some 80 million unique TCR beta chains, of which roughly 11 million were shared. The protocol was immunoSEQ multiplex PCR, while the TCRdb copy is restricted to in-frame clones and leaves out a portion. Clone size and V and J calls were adopted from that table, with D and trimming inferred from the DNA. This table has about 90,000 clones, nearly 80% appearing once. The sequence derives from a woman aged 40 to 49 in good health and CMV-seropositive. The V gene is TRBV6-1, the J gene TRBJ2-3, with TRBD2 identical over 7 bases. Sequencing used PBMCs. DNA of the CDR3: TGTGCCAGCAGTGGGCTAGCGGGCACAGATACGCAGTATTTT. It translates to CASSGLAGTDTQYF.